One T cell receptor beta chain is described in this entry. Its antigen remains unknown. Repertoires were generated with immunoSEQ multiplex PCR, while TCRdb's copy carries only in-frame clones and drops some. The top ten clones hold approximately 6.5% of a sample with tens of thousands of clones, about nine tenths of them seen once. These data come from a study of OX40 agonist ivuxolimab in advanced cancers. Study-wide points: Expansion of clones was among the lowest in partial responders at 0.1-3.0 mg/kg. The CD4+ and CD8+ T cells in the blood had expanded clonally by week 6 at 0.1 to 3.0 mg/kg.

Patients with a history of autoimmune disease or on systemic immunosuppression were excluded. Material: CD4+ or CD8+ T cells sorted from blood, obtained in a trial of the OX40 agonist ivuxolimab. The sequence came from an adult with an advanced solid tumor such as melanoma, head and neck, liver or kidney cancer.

The CDR3 loop is CASSLQGGGRKGTHEQYF. The CDR3 nucleotides are TGCGCCAGCAGTCTTCAGGGGGGGGGTCGGAAAGGGACCCACGAGCAGTACTTC. The chain recombines TRBV23-1 with TRBJ2-7; either TRBD1 or TRBD2 may fit D (7 bases each). TRBV23-1 is sorted into the ORF group, with uncertain function. Trimming took 4 bases from V and 5 from J, leaving 27 bases between them. CDR3 length equals 18 residues.